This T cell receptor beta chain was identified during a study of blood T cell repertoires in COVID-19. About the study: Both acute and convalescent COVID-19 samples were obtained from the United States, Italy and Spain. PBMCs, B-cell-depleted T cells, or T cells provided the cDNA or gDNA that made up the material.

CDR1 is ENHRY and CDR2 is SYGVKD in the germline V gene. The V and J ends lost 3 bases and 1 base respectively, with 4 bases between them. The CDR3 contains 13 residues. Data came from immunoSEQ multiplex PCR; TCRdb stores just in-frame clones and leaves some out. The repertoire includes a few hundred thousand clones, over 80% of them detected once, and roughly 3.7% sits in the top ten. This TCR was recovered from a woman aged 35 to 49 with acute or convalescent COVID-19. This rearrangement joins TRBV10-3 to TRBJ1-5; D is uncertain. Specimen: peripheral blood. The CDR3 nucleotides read TGTGCCATCAGTGAACGGAGCAATCAGCCCCAGCATTTT. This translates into CAISERSNQPQHF.